This record concerns one T cell receptor (beta chain) sequence. Its matching antigen is unknown. Full-length variable regions came from constant-region reverse primers plus semi-nested Nested Universal Primer A PCR. TCRdb independently ran MiXCR on the 5' RACE reads; one entry per CDR3 protein. The data show 8,000 to 10,000 distinct CDR3 sequences, under 70% seen once. Cells sorted as Tregs were CD4+, CD25+ and CD127-/low. Whole-study results and caveats: Whole repertoires were not studied in the larger cohort, only one V-J beta rearrangement.

The TCR originated in a female donor with breast cancer. What was sequenced was Tregs sorted from a lymph node.

The CDR3 DNA sequence: TGTGCCAGCAGCCGACCCTATGGCTACACCTTC. Translated: CASSRPYGYTF. The genes are TRBV21-1 and TRBJ1-2. TRBV21-1 is marked as a pseudogene. This CDR3 has 11 residues.